The TCR beta chain under discussion was sequenced for a study of blood T cell repertoires in COVID-19. Repertoires were generated with immunoSEQ multiplex PCR, while TCRdb's copy carries only in-frame clones and drops some. The sample lists 130,000 or so clones, over 80% occurring once. This CDR3 region has 15 residues. V was cut by 6 bases and J by 1 base, with 14 bases left in between. Germline CDR1 and CDR2: SGHNT and YENEEA. The TCR sequence derives from a woman in her twenties or thirties who had recovered from COVID-19. The rearrangement links TRBV11-3 to TRBJ2-3; D gene ambiguous. Sequenced input: PBMCs or T cells enriched from blood (not recorded which). The CDR3 region is CASSSGGARTDTQYF. The CDR3, as DNA: TGTGCCAGCAGTAGTGGCGGCGCCCGCACAGATACGCAGTATTTT.